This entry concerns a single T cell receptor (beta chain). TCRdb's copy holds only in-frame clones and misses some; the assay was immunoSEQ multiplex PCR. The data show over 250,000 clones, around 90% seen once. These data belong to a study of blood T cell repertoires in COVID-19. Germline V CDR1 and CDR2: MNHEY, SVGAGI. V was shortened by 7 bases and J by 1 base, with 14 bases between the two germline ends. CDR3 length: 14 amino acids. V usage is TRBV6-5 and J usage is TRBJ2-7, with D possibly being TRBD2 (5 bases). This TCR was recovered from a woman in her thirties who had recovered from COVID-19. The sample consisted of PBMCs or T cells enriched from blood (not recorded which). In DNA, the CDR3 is TGTGCCAGCACCCGGACTGTCGGGTCCTACGAGCAGTACTTC. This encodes CASTRTVGSYEQYF.